The 9 T cell receptor beta chains reported below all come from one sample, sequenced in a study of T cells in Graves' hyperthyroidism and ophthalmopathy. Using RNA transcripts as the source, TCR beta CDR3 regions were amplified. HTBI primers were used for first-round RT-PCR of the TCR CDR3. TCRdb re-called the multiplex PCR reads with MiXCR, one entry per CDR3 protein. Here the sample spans a few hundred thousand distinct CDR3 sequences, less than 20% being singletons. The specimen sequenced was blood. These TCRs come from a man younger than 35 with Graves' ophthalmopathy.

In its sample, this clonotype was seen many times. The chain couples TRBV6-1 to TRBJ1-5; possibly TRBD1 for D (5 bases). V lost 4 bases and J lost 7, with 14 bases in between. The CDR3 has 14 residues. Germline V gene data show CDR1 as MNHNS and CDR2 as SASEGT. The CDR3 reads CASSVGGTTQPQHF. The CDR3 coding sequence is TGTGCCAGCAGTGTGGGGGGAACTACCCAGCCCCAGCATTTT.

The CDR3 loop reads CASSPSPGGGPYEQYF. CDR3 DNA: TGTGCCAGCAGCCCCTCCCCGGGGGGGGGCCCGTACGAGCAGTACTTC. The chain couples TRBV7-3 to TRBJ2-7; TRBD2 agrees at 8 bases. The CDR3 is 16 residues long. The germline gives CDR1 SGHTA, CDR2 FQGTGA. The ends lost 5 bases at V and 4 bases at J; junction bases unmatched: 13. The whole variable domain, remainder taken from reference TRBV7-3 and TRBJ2-7, is GAGVSQTPSNKVTEKGKYVELRCDPISGHTALYWYRQSLGQGPEFLIYFQGTGAADDSGLPNDRFFAVRPEGSVSTLKIQRTERGDSAVYLCASSPSPGGGPYEQYFGPGTRLTVT.

This clonotype was detected ten times or more. The chain employs TRBV6-5 and TRBJ1-5; D gene ambiguous. From germline, CDR1 is MNHEY and CDR2 SVGAGI. This CDR3 comprises 15 residues. Trimming removed 4 bases at V and 8 bases at J, with 18 bases between. The CDR3 bases are TGTGCCAGCAGTTCCTCCGGTGGAGACGTGGAGCCCCAGCATTTT. The encoded protein is CASSSSGGDVEPQHF.

This clonotype was observed at least ten times. The J gene is TRBJ1-4, the V gene TRBV6-1; TRBD1 matches 7 bases. The junction had 8 bases not matched to a gene; V was cut back by 6 bases and J by 1 base. This CDR3 is 16 amino acids long. The V gene's germline CDR1 is MNHNS and CDR2 SASEGT. CDR3 in amino acids: CASSPVRDRTNEKLFF. In nucleotides, the CDR3 is TGTGCCAGCAGCCCTGTCCGGGACAGAACTAATGAAAAACTGTTTTTT.

The chain employs TRBV6-1 and TRBJ2-5; tentatively, D is TRBD1 (6 bases). Trimming pared 5 bases from V and 4 bases from J, leaving 14 bases between. From germline, CDR1 is MNHNS and CDR2 SASEGT. The CDR3 has 14 amino acids. Here the CDR3 reads CASSPPGVGETQYF. DNA of the CDR3: TGTGCCAGCAGTCCCCCAGGGGTAGGAGAGACCCAGTACTTC.

This clonotype was counted only a few times. The chain couples TRBV20-1 to TRBJ1-5, with TRBD1 identical over 10 bases. The J segment lost 7 bases and the V segment lost 2 bases, leaving 5 bases of the junction unmatched. The CDR3 extends over 14 amino acids. Germline V gives CDR1 DFQATT, CDR2 SNEGSKA (reference sequence). CDR3 in DNA: TGCAGTGCTAGAACTCGGGACAGGGGACAGCCCCAGCATTTT. It specifies CSARTRDRGQPQHF.

This clonotype was found many times. V gene TRBV7-9 combines with J gene TRBJ2-1; D is perhaps TRBD2 (6 bases). Trimming removed 2 bases at V and 1 base at J, with 12 bases between. Germline CDR1 reads SEHNR; CDR2 reads FQNEAQ (reference sequence). This CDR3 is 16 amino acids long. CDR3: CASSLPDGTSYNEQFF. The CDR3 DNA reads as TGTGCCAGCAGCTTACCGGACGGGACTTCCTACAATGAGCAGTTCTTC.

This clonotype was found many times. This chain links TRBV7-2 with TRBJ2-2; 8 bases line up with TRBD1. Germline V gene lookup returns CDR1 SGHTA and CDR2 FQGNSA. The CDR3 has 15 residues. The V and J ends lost 4 bases and 3 bases, in that order; junction bases with no gene match: 4. DNA of the CDR3: TGTGCCAGCAGCTCCCGACAGGGGTACACCGGGGAGCTGTTTTTT. Protein sequence: CASSSRQGYTGELFF.

This clonotype has a count of ten or more. The chain recombines TRBV7-2 with TRBJ2-5, with 14 nucleotides matching TRBD2. CDR1 is SGHTA and CDR2 is FQGNSA in the germline V gene. The CDR3 is 17 residues long. V trimming: 5 bases; J trimming: 4 bases; junction bases outside the gene matches: 9. The CDR3 DNA follows: TGTGCCAGCAGCCTGGGACTAGCGGGGGCCCGCGGAGAGACCCAGTACTTC. Amino acids: CASSLGLAGARGETQYF. Full variable domain (missing parts from reference TRBV7-2 and TRBJ2-5): GAGVSQSPSNKVTEKGKDVELRCDPISGHTALYWYRQSLGQGLEFLIYFQGNSAPDKSGLPSDRFSAERTGGSVSTLTIQRTQQEDSAVYLCASSLGLAGARGETQYFGPGTRLLVL.